This entry is about one TCR beta chain. Germline CDR1 MGHRA, CDR2 YSYEKL. V gave up 0 bases and J gave up 4 bases, with 9 bases separating them. CDR3 length equals 15 residues. Measured with immunoSEQ multiplex PCR; TCRdb has only the in-frame clones, and not every one. Here the sample spans 80,000 or so clones, 65% to 80% being singletons. The sample is drawn from a study of T cell responses to AZD1222 COVID-19 vaccine. The sequence was obtained from an adult who received the MenACWY meningococcal vaccine as a control. The J gene is TRBJ1-4, the V gene TRBV4-1; D not resolved. The input for sequencing was peripheral blood, taken 28 days after the second dose of the MenACWY control vaccine. CDR3 sequence (DNA): TGCGCCAGCAGCCAAGATTCGGTGATTAATGAAAAACTGTTTTTT. As protein: CASSQDSVINEKLFF.